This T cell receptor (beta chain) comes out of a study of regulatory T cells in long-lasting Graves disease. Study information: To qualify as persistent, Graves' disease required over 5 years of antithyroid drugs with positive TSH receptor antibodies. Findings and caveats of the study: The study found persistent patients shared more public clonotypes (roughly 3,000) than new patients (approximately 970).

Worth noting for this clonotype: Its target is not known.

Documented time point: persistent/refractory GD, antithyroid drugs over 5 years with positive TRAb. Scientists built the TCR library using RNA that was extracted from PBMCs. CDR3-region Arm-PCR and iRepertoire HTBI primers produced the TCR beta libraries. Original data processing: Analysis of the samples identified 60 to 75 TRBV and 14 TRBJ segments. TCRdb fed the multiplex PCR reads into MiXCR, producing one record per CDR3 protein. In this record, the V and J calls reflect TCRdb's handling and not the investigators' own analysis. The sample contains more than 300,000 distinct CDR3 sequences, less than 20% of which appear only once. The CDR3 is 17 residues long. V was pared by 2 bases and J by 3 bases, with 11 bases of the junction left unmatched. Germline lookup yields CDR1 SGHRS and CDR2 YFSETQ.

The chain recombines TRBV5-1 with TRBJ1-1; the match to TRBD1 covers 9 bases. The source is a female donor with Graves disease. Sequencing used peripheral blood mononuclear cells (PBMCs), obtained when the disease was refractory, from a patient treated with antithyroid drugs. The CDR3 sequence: CASSLGQGSTGYTEAFF. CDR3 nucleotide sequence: TGCGCCAGCAGCTTAGGACAGGGGTCGACGGGGTACACTGAAGCTTTCTTT.